This TCR beta chain was retrieved from a study of neurological immune-mediated disorders. Losses at the gene ends were 6 bases for V and 2 bases for J; bases not matched to a gene: 6. Germline V gene lookup returns CDR1 DFQATT and CDR2 SNEGSKA (reference sequence). This CDR3 has 13 residues. One entry per CDR3 protein, called by TCRdb with MiXCR from the 5' RACE reads. The data show about 41,000 distinct CDR3 sequences, approximately 11% seen once. Stored at -80 C, 2 million PBMCs were the source of the unsorted libraries. This clonotype was seen repeatedly, ten times or more. The chain employs TRBV20-1 and TRBJ1-2; 7 nucleotides line up with TRBD1. Sequenced material: PBMCs. The TCR comes from a female donor in good health. This CDR3 is CSALGGQNYGYTF. As DNA, the CDR3 is TGCAGTGCCCTAGGGGGCCAAAACTATGGCTACACCTTC.